The T cell receptor (beta chain) under discussion was sequenced for a study of blood T cell repertoires in COVID-19. Background on the study: Whether acute or convalescent, the COVID-19 samples came from the United States, Italy and Spain.

Per the authors' pipeline: From reference gene primer amplification, estimates of nucleated cell counts were derived. Clones were read by immunoSEQ multiplex PCR, and TCRdb kept only the in-frame ones, dropping some. Clonal size and the V and J genes are those of that table, whereas D and trimming came from the DNA. Of about 57,000 clones listed, around 80% are singletons. The V gene's germline CDR1 is SGHTA and CDR2 FQGNSA. Unmatched junction bases numbered 12, after V lost 5 bases and J lost 9 bases. There are 15 residues in the CDR3. Sequencing used peripheral blood. V gene TRBV7-2 combines with J gene TRBJ2-5, with 10 bases matching TRBD2. The sequence derives from a human donor in a cohort sampled during active COVID-19. In nucleotides, the CDR3 is TGTGCCAGCAGCATACTAGCGGGGCGACGAGGGGCCCAGTACTTC. This sequence encodes CASSILAGRRGAQYF.